These T cell receptor beta chains were read from a single sample in a study of vaccination effects on CD4 cells after COVID-19. Repertoires were generated with immunoSEQ multiplex PCR, while TCRdb's copy carries only in-frame clones and drops some. The sample contains 12,000 or so clones, approximately 71% of which appear only once. No antigen has been assigned to these receptors. The sequenced sample was CD4+ T cells from PBMCs cultured with SARS-CoV-2 spike peptides, obtained after COVID-19 vaccination. The receptors stem from a human donor who received a COVID-19 vaccine. The CDR3 runs from the conserved cysteine through the conserved F or W. D genes are given only for firm matches. Clone size is stated in some rows and not others, as once, few, many or a class when expanded.

>NA|NA|15|TRBV19|TRBJ1-5
CASSGRQTSNQPQHF
TGTGCCAGTAGTGGACGGCAGACGAGCAATCAGCCCCAGCATTTT
>NA|NA|18|TRBV25-1|TRBJ2-6
CASSESAGRGSGANVLTF
TGTGCCAGCAGTGAAAGCGCGGGCAGGGGCTCTGGGGCCAACGTCCTGACTTTC
>NA|NA|15|TRBV5-4|TRBJ2-3
CASSLQGYSTDTQYF
TGTGCCAGCAGCTTACAGGGCTATAGCACAGATACGCAGTATTTT
>NA|NA|14|TRBV15|TRBJ2-7
CATSSGLRYYEQYF
TGTGCCACCAGCAGCGGCCTACGATACTACGAGCAGTACTTC
>NA|TRBD1|13|TRBV7-9|TRBJ1-5
CASSSGGAQPQHF
TGTGCCAGCAGCTCAGGGGGGGCTCAGCCCCAGCATTTT
>NA|TRBD2|13|TRBV5-5|TRBJ2-1
CASSFVSGGKQFF
TGTGCCAGCAGCTTTGTGAGCGGGGGAAAGCAGTTCTTC
>NA|NA|11|TRBV28|TRBJ2-1
CASSSPHEQFF
TGTGCCAGCAGTTCCCCCCATGAGCAGTTCTTC
>NA|TRBD1|18|TRBV7-8|TRBJ2-2
CASSLALGQGGNTGELFF
TGTGCCAGCAGCTTAGCGCTTGGACAGGGGGGAAACACCGGGGAGCTGTTTTTT
>NA|NA|17|TRBV3-1/TRBV3-2|TRBJ1-2
CASSPKGRGSTNYGYTF
TGTGCCAGCAGCCCGAAAGGACGGGGAAGTACTAACTATGGCTACACCTTC
>once|TRBD2|13|TRBV6-4|TRBJ2-3
CASSKRETDTQYF
TGTGCCAGCAGTAAGCGGGAGACAGATACGCAGTATTTT